One sample yielded the 18 T cell receptor beta chains listed below, sequenced in a study of vaccination and CD4 T cells after COVID-19. Cultured CD4+ T-cell DNA underwent Oncomine TCR Beta short-read sequencing. TCRdb ran MiXCR on the PCR reads and lists one entry per CDR3 protein. The sample has roughly 15,000 distinct CDR3 sequences, under 55% seen once. No antigen is known for these receptors. The time point was: late sampling 161 to 241 days after vaccination in a few convalescent patients. Treatment reported: approximately nine-day PBMC culture with coronavirus spike peptide pools or control peptides (ViraFEST assay). The source was CD4+ T cells from blood, cultured in vitro, collected about 7 months after SARS-CoV-2 vaccination. These receptors were taken from a human donor who had recovered from COVID-19.

The V and J genes are TRBV20-1 and TRBJ2-1; D is possibly TRBD2 (7 bases). This CDR3 contains 14 residues. Germline lookup yields CDR1 DFQATT and CDR2 SNEGSKA (reference sequence). The V and J ends lost 7 bases and 4 bases respectively, with 17 bases between them. CDR3 amino acids: CSVERGALYNEQFF. The CDR3 DNA reads as TGCAGTGTTGAACGGGGGGCCCTTTACAATGAGCAGTTCTTC.

The V gene is TRBV7-9, the J gene TRBJ1-2; D possibly corresponds to TRBD1 (5 bases). The CDR3 totals 16 residues. Germline-derived CDR1 and CDR2 are SEHNR and FQNEAQ (reference sequence). The V end lost 3 bases, the J end lost 0 bases, and 14 bases lay between the germline ends. The CDR3 bases are TGTGCCAGCAGCTTTTGGGGCGCGGGCTCTAACTATGGCTACACCTTC. Amino acids: CASSFWGAGSNYGYTF.

The gene calls are TRBV5-1 and TRBJ2-7, with 7 bases lining up with TRBD1. CDR1 is SGHRS and CDR2 is YFSETQ in the germline V gene. The CDR3 is 15 amino acids. J gave up 0 bases and V 1 base, and 4 bases lay outside the gene matches. The CDR3 here is CASSLTGDPSYEQYF. The CDR3 bases are TGCGCCAGCAGCTTGACAGGGGACCCCTCCTACGAGCAGTACTTC.

In its sample, this clonotype was seen a few times. The J gene is TRBJ2-5, the V gene TRBV10-3; 9 bases align to TRBD2. Germline V gives CDR1 ENHRY, CDR2 SYGVKD. Trimming took 3 bases from V and 7 from J; bases not matched to a gene: 9. The CDR3 consists of 15 residues. This CDR3 reads CAISDVRGGRRTQYF. In DNA form, the CDR3 reads TGTGCCATCAGTGATGTGCGGGGGGGCCGGCGGACCCAGTACTTC.

The V and J genes are TRBV5-4 and TRBJ2-5; D is unresolved. The germline V and J ends were trimmed by 0 bases and 5 bases, with 14 bases remaining between them. This CDR3 spans 15 amino acids. Germline CDR1 reads SGHNT; CDR2 reads YYREEE (reference sequence). The CDR3 reads CASSLALTSAETQYF. As DNA, the CDR3 is TGTGCCAGCAGCTTGGCCTTAACCTCGGCGGAGACCCAGTACTTC.

In this sample, this clonotype turned up once. J is TRBJ2-7 and V is TRBV24-1; TRBD2 matches 7 bases. There are 15 residues in the CDR3. CDR1 is KGHDR, CDR2 SFDVKD, per germline. V gave up 6 bases and J gave up 0 bases; unmatched junction bases: 7. The CDR3 nucleotides are TGTGCCACCAGTTGGGGCCCGGGGGGCTCCTACGAGCAGTACTTC. Amino acids: CATSWGPGGSYEQYF.

The rearrangement joins TRBV19 to TRBJ1-5; 7 nucleotides align to TRBD1. CDR3 length equals 15 residues. Losses at the gene ends were 4 bases for V and 1 base for J; bases not matched to a gene: 4. The V gene's germline CDR1 is LNHDA and CDR2 SQIVND (reference sequence). CDR3 DNA sequence: TGTGCCAGTAGTAGATACAGGGGCAGCAATCAGCCCCAGCATTTT. Translation gives CASSRYRGSNQPQHF.

This clonotype was counted only a few times. The CDR3, as DNA: TGTGCCTGGAGCCCCGGGACAGGGGGGATGCCCCAGCATTTT. Translating gives CAWSPGTGGMPQHF. The chain employs TRBV30 and TRBJ1-5; 11 bases map to TRBD1. In germline, CDR1 is GTSNPN, CDR2 SVGIG (reference sequence). After removal of 3 bases from V and 9 bases from J, the junction contained 7 bases not matched to a gene. CDR3 length equals 14 residues.

V gene TRBV5-1 combines with J gene TRBJ2-5, with D tentatively TRBD2 (7 bases). Between the trimmed V and J ends, which lost 1 base and 5 bases, there was a span of 12 bases. Germline V gene lookup returns CDR1 SGHRS and CDR2 YFSETQ. This CDR3 comprises 14 residues. Written as DNA, the CDR3 is TGCGCCAGCAGCTTGTACGGGGGGCTTGAGACCCAGTACTTC. Translation gives CASSLYGGLETQYF.

The chain links TRBV7-9 to TRBJ2-3; 7 bases are shared with TRBD2. CDR1 and CDR2 (germline): SEHNR, FQNEAQ (reference sequence). The V and J ends lost 5 bases and 1 base, in that order; junction bases with no gene match: 9. This CDR3 has 16 residues. CDR3 DNA: TGTGCCAGCAGCCCTGTCCTGGCGGGAGGCACAGATACGCAGTATTTT. Amino acids: CASSPVLAGGTDTQYF.

The rearrangement links TRBV5-1 to TRBJ2-5, with 10 positions matching TRBD2. Germline CDR1 is SGHRS and CDR2 is YFSETQ. The V gene end was trimmed by 4 bases and the J gene end by 2 bases; junction bases not matched to a gene: 5. The CDR3 is made up of 15 amino acids. The CDR3 spells CASSVQAGGQETQYF. CDR3 nucleotides: TGCGCCAGCAGCGTGCAAGCGGGGGGGCAAGAGACCCAGTACTTC.

The V gene is TRBV6-1, the J gene TRBJ2-3; 7 positions agree with TRBD2. The trim removed 4 bases at V and 3 bases at J, leaving 10 bases unmatched. The V gene's germline CDR1 is MNHNS and CDR2 SASEGT. The CDR3 covers 16 residues. The CDR3 DNA reads as TGTGCCAGCAGTGGGCGGATGGGGGGGTGGACAGATACGCAGTATTTT. This codes for CASSGRMGGWTDTQYF.

There are a few counts of this clonotype. V usage is TRBV20-1 and J usage is TRBJ2-3; the D call may be TRBD1 or TRBD2 (6 bases each). Germline V gene sequence: CDR1 DFQATT, CDR2 SNEGSKA (reference sequence). The CDR3 sequence is 17 residues long. Trimming took off 1 base at V and 6 bases at J, with 23 bases between the two ends. The CDR3 here is CSARGVKGGHTRDTQYF. DNA for the CDR3: TGCAGTGCTAGAGGGGTAAAGGGGGGACACACGAGGGATACGCAGTATTTT.

This clonotype was seen a few times. The CDR3 loop is CASSLTGGLAFF. For the CDR3, the DNA is TGTGCCAGCAGTCTTACAGGGGGCCTAGCTTTCTTT. The rearrangement joins TRBV28 to TRBJ1-1, with 9 bases that match TRBD1. The CDR3 spans 12 residues. V dropped 5 bases and J dropped 10; count of bases not matched to a gene: 5. The germline gives CDR1 MDHEN, CDR2 SYDVKM.

V and J are TRBV12-3 or TRBV12-4 and TRBJ2-7; 7 bases are shared with TRBD2. This CDR3 is built from 14 residues. The V and J ends lost 3 bases and 3 bases, in that order; junction bases with no gene match: 5. The CDR3 nucleotides are TGTGCCAGCAGTTTCCAGACTAGCAGCTACGAGCAGTACTTC. Translated: CASSFQTSSYEQYF.

The chain is built from TRBV20-1 and TRBJ1-3; D is ambiguous. Trimming shortened V by 6 bases and J by 0 bases, and 15 bases separated the two germline ends. The CDR3 is 15 residues long. Looked up from germline, CDR1 is DFQATT and CDR2 is SNEGSKA (reference sequence). The CDR3 sequence: CSALRPSFSGNTIYF. The CDR3 nucleotides are TGCAGTGCCCTCCGACCGTCCTTCTCTGGAAACACCATATATTTT.

The V gene is TRBV5-4, the J gene TRBJ1-2; D is undetermined. CDR1 and CDR2 (germline): SGHNT, YYREEE (reference sequence). V was clipped by 0 bases and J by 0 bases, with 12 bases between them. The CDR3 covers 16 residues. CDR3 sequence: CASSLGSGSTNYGYTF. CDR3 coding DNA: TGTGCCAGCAGCTTGGGCTCAGGTTCGACTAACTATGGCTACACCTTC.

This clonotype was detected only once. The chain links TRBV19 to TRBJ2-3; D unresolved. This CDR3 comprises 14 residues. V lost 5 bases and J lost 0, with 9 bases in between. Germline lookup yields CDR1 LNHDA and CDR2 SQIVND (reference sequence). The CDR3 DNA reads TGTGCCAGTAGTGAATGGCCTAGCACAGATACGCAGTATTTT. Protein product: CASSEWPSTDTQYF. Complete variable domain (other parts from reference TRBV19 and TRBJ2-3): DGGITQSPKYLFRKEGQNVTLSCEQNLNHDAMYWYRQDPGQGLRLIYYSQIVNDFQKGDIAEGYSVSREKKESFPLTVTSAQKNPTAFYLCASSEWPSTDTQYFGPGTRLTVL.